Only one count was recorded for the clone carrying this T cell receptor beta chain. Its antigen is not identified. These data belong to a study of cytomegalovirus exposure and HLA in healthy donors. V lost 4 bases and J 0 bases, leaving 31 bases between the germline ends. This CDR3 has 22 amino acids. Per germline, CDR1 MGHRA and CDR2 YSYEKL. TCRdb keeps only in-frame clones here, not all; method: immunoSEQ multiplex PCR. The data hold about 130,000 clones, with more than 95% observed a single time. Study-level points and caveats: The classifier was said to identify cytomegalovirus status with high specificity and sensitivity. Most TCR sequences proved rare, with some public TCRs found in many donors. Subsequent analysis revealed that first-cohort TCR clusters tended to co-occur in the 130 or so validation repertoires. Specificity of a few CMV-associated chains for CMV antigens was verified in vitro.

This clonotype originated in a man aged 18 to 30 in good health and CMV-seronegative. Sequencing input: PBMCs. The chain recombines TRBV4-1 with TRBJ1-3, with a possible D match to TRBD1 (5 bases). The CDR3 loop reads CASSPPRGGVQFRSSSGNTIYF. For the CDR3, the DNA is TGCGCCAGCAGCCCCCCACGGGGGGGAGTACAATTCCGATCGAGCTCTGGAAACACCATATATTTT.